Listed here are 28 T cell receptor beta chains from one sample, sequenced in a study of shared clonotypes between healthy human individuals (dated by TCRdb to 2020 to 2021). Library creation used the immunoSEQ multiplex PCR assay. TCRdb holds this immuneACCESS table with in-frame rearrangements only. Some clones are missing; in checked studies, unresolved V genes explain under half, and the rest has no known cause. Recorded for this sample are 650,000 to 700,000 clones; less than 95% of them occurred a single time. Approximately 35% of the sample is held by the ten biggest clonotypes. Sequencing was performed on memory CD8+ T cells from PBMCs. What the cell subset or site label conveys for this sample: CD45RO+ cells pooled with CCR7-negative TemRA cells. These receptors all stem from a man between 18 and 35 years old in good health. Some clones in this sample may be carry-over from other donors' samples.

The CDR3 nucleotides read TGTGCCAGCAGCGGACAGAACTCCTACGAGCAGTACTTC. Translation gives CASSGQNSYEQYF. The J gene is TRBJ2-7, the V gene TRBV9; D may be TRBD1 (5 bases). The germline V gene has CDR1 SGDLS and CDR2 YYNGEE. CDR3 size: 13 residues. V was trimmed by 3 bases and J by 0 bases, leaving 7 bases between them.

Comments on this clone: Other DNA variants within this sample encode the same CDR3. The chain employs TRBV19 and TRBJ2-7, with a possible D match to TRBD2 (5 bases). V lost 7 bases, J lost 0 bases, and 16 bases lay in between. CDR1 and CDR2 (germline): LNHDA, SQIVND (reference sequence). This CDR3 region has 15 residues. In nucleotides, the CDR3 is TGTGCCAGTACCCCTGGCCGGGATAGCTCCTACGAGCAGTACTTC. Translation: CASTPGRDSSYEQYF.

In DNA, the CDR3 is TGTGCCAGCAGCCACGACTCCTACAATGAGCAGTTCTTC. Translation gives CASSHDSYNEQFF. V and J are TRBV6-5 and TRBJ2-1; no clear D gene. CDR3 length: 13 residues. Germline CDR1 reads MNHEY; CDR2 reads SVGAGI. V lost 6 bases and J 0 bases, leaving 6 bases between the germline ends.

The rearrangement joins TRBV7-3 to TRBJ2-1; TRBD2 matches at 12 bases. Germline CDR1 SGHTA, CDR2 FQGTGA. The CDR3 sequence is 18 residues long. With 5 bases clipped from V and 6 bases from J, the junction kept 14 bases outside the gene matches. The CDR3 sequence is CASSHQLSSGRASNEQFF. The CDR3 coding sequence is TGTGCCAGCAGCCACCAACTCTCTAGCGGGAGGGCCTCCAATGAGCAGTTCTTC. Filled out from reference TRBV7-3 and TRBJ2-1, the complete variable domain reads GAGVSQTPSNKVTEKGKYVELRCDPISGHTALYWYRQSLGQGPEFLIYFQGTGAADDSGLPNDRFFAVRPEGSVSTLKIQRTERGDSAVYLCASSHQLSSGRASNEQFFGPGTRLTVL.

CDR3 DNA sequence: TGCGCCAGCAGCCAAGATCAGAGCGGTAAAAACAATGAGCAGTTCTTC. Protein product: CASSQDQSGKNNEQFF. The rearrangement joins TRBV4-1 to TRBJ2-1; possible D gene TRBD2, 5 bases. Germline CDR1 is MGHRA and CDR2 is YSYEKL. Trimming pared 0 bases from V and 5 bases from J, leaving 14 bases between. The CDR3 has 16 residues.

This rearrangement joins TRBV28 to TRBJ1-5, with D maybe TRBD1 (6 bases). CDR3 length: 14 amino acids. Trimming took 6 bases from V and 6 from J, leaving 15 bases between them. Germline CDR1 reads MDHEN; CDR2 reads SYDVKM. The CDR3 region is CASSSEWGAQPQHF. The CDR3 DNA reads TGTGCCAGCAGCTCGGAATGGGGGGCTCAGCCCCAGCATTTT. Combining the CDR3 with reference TRBV28 and TRBJ1-5 gives the whole variable domain DVKVTQSSRYLVKRTGEKVFLECVQDMDHENMFWYRQDPGLGLRLIYFSYDVKMKEKGDIPEGYSVSREKKERFSLILESASTNQTSMYLCASSSEWGAQPQHFGDGTRLSIL.

The chain recombines TRBV7-9 with TRBJ1-4, with D perhaps matching TRBD1 (5 bases). CDR3 length: 17 amino acids. Germline V lookup: CDR1 SEHNR, CDR2 FQNEAQ (reference sequence). Trimming took off 4 bases at V and 4 bases at J, with 19 bases between the two ends. CDR3 protein: CASSSSAGPDLNEKLFF. CDR3 DNA: TGTGCCAGCAGCTCGAGTGCGGGGCCAGACCTTAATGAAAAACTGTTTTTT. Together with reference TRBV7-9 and TRBJ1-4, the CDR3 gives the full variable domain: DTGVSQNPRHKITKRGQNVTFRCDPISEHNRLYWYRQTLGQGPEFLTYFQNEAQLEKSRLLSDRFSAERPKGSFSTLEIQRTEQGDSAMYLCASSSSAGPDLNEKLFFGSGTQLSVL.

Here the CDR3 reads CSVVKGGYEQYF. The CDR3 DNA sequence: TGCAGCGTTGTTAAAGGCGGATACGAGCAGTACTTC. The V and J genes are TRBV29-1 and TRBJ2-7, with no clear D. V dropped 4 bases and J dropped 4 bases, with 11 bases sitting between them. Germline V gene lookup returns CDR1 SQVTM and CDR2 ANQGSEA. The CDR3 covers 12 residues.

This clone was observed many times. The chain has TRBV4-1 and TRBJ2-1; the match to TRBD2 covers 11 bases. This CDR3 spans 15 amino acids. V dropped 4 bases and J dropped 3; count of bases not matched to a gene: 2. Germline V lookup: CDR1 MGHRA, CDR2 YSYEKL. CDR3 region: CASSLLAGDYNEQFF. The CDR3 coding sequence is TGCGCCAGCAGCCTACTAGCGGGAGACTACAATGAGCAGTTCTTC.

The V and J genes are TRBV27 and TRBJ1-1, with D perhaps TRBD1 (6 bases). Germline CDR1 and CDR2: MNHEY and SMNVEV (reference sequence). This CDR3 contains 13 residues. Deletions cut 5 bases from V and 11 bases from J, with 18 bases between. In DNA form, the CDR3 reads TGTGCCAGCAGTCCGCCCGGGGGGCTGGTGGCTTTCTTT. Translation: CASSPPGGLVAFF.

The gene calls are TRBV28 and TRBJ2-7; unclear D gene. This CDR3 has 13 residues. V lost 7 bases and J lost 2, with 12 bases in between. The V gene's germline CDR1 is MDHEN and CDR2 SYDVKM. CDR3 in DNA: TGTGCCAGCAATGGGGAAAACGCCTACGAGCAGTACTTC. Translation: CASNGENAYEQYF.

J is TRBJ2-3 and V is TRBV13, with D unresolved. CDR1 is PRHDT, CDR2 FYEKMQ, per germline (reference sequence). The CDR3 spans 16 residues. V was clipped by 3 bases and J by 0 bases, with 13 bases between them. The CDR3 DNA reads TGTGCCAGCAGCTTTCGTGTCCACCTCAGCACAGATACGCAGTATTTT. The encoded protein is CASSFRVHLSTDTQYF. Drawing the rest from reference TRBV13 and TRBJ2-3, the complete variable domain is AAGVIQSPRHLIKEKRETATLKCYPIPRHDTVYWYQQGPGQDPQFLISFYEKMQSDKGSIPDRFSAQQFSDYHSELNMSSLELGDSALYFCASSFRVHLSTDTQYFGPGTRLTVL.

The rearrangement uses TRBV6-1 and TRBJ2-1; no firm D call. The CDR3 is made up of 13 amino acids. Germline loops: CDR1 MNHNS, CDR2 SASEGT. V was cut by 2 bases and J by 9 bases, with 11 bases left in between. CDR3 DNA sequence: TGTGCCAGCAGTGAATTTCGGACGGGTGAGCAGTTCTTC. This codes for CASSEFRTGEQFF.

The chain employs TRBV7-9 and TRBJ2-7, with a tentative D call TRBD1 (5 bases). The germline gives CDR1 SEHNR, CDR2 FQNEAQ (reference sequence). The CDR3 length is 12 residues. Trimming removed 6 bases at V and 6 bases at J, with 12 bases between. In DNA, the CDR3 is TGTGCCAGCAGAGCACTCCAGGGCGAGCAGTACTTC. It translates to CASRALQGEQYF.

V and J are TRBV7-9 and TRBJ1-2; D is undetermined. The germline V gene has CDR1 SEHNR and CDR2 FQNEAQ (reference sequence). This CDR3 is built from 16 residues. V gave up 0 bases and J gave up 8 bases, with 19 bases separating them. CDR3 sequence: CASSLASPATLRGYTF. The CDR3 nucleotides are TGTGCCAGCAGCTTAGCGTCCCCGGCGACGCTACGAGGCTACACCTTC.

V and J are TRBV6-1 and TRBJ2-1; D may be TRBD1 (6 bases). Trimming cost V 5 bases and J 0 bases, with 11 bases left between them. The CDR3 contains 15 residues. Germline CDR1 MNHNS, CDR2 SASEGT. Here the CDR3 reads CASSLDRSSYNEQFF. CDR3 DNA: TGTGCCAGCAGTCTAGACAGGAGCTCCTACAATGAGCAGTTCTTC.

This sequence joins TRBV28 and TRBJ1-3, with D possibly TRBD1 on 5 matching bases. The CDR3 is 13 residues long. Between the trimmed V and J ends, which lost 3 bases and 4 bases, there was a span of 7 bases. The germline V gene encodes CDR1 MDHEN and CDR2 SYDVKM. The CDR3 reads CASSLEGGNTIYF. The CDR3, as DNA: TGTGCCAGCAGTTTGGAGGGGGGAAACACCATATATTTT.

Of note for this clone: At one end the junction does not follow the germline gene, possibly because of a read error. This chain links TRBV28 with TRBJ2-5, with 7 bases matching TRBD2. Judging by the DNA end, TRBJ2-7 fits better; the J call may be wrong. The CDR3 consists of 12 residues. Germline V gene data show CDR1 as MDHEN and CDR2 as SYDVKM. CDR3 nucleotide sequence: TGTACCAGCGGGGAAGGCTCCTACGAGCAGTACTTC. This codes for CTSGEGSYEQYF.

The J gene is TRBJ1-5, the V gene TRBV6-1; no clear D. V lost 4 bases and J lost 3, with 22 bases in between. Germline V CDR1 and CDR2: MNHNS, SASEGT. The CDR3 has 18 amino acids. This CDR3 reads CASSGGLPVSSFNQPQHF. CDR3 in DNA: TGTGCCAGCAGTGGAGGGCTCCCGGTGTCCTCTTTCAATCAGCCCCAGCATTTT.

This clone appeared once. The CDR3 DNA sequence: TGTGCCAGCAGTGGACAGGCGGAGACCCAGTACTTC. Encoded protein: CASSGQAETQYF. The V call is TRBV2, the J call TRBJ2-5; D is perhaps TRBD1 (6 bases). The CDR3 consists of 12 residues. Trimming shortened V by 4 bases and J by 5 bases, and 8 bases separated the two germline ends. Germline CDR1 is SNHLY and CDR2 is FYNNEI.

The chain links TRBV6-5 to TRBJ1-2; D is undetermined. This CDR3 is built from 14 residues. Germline assignment: CDR1 MNHEY and CDR2 SVGAGI. Deletions cut 3 bases from V and 4 bases from J, with 12 bases between. The CDR3 sequence is CASSYSDLGYGYTF. The CDR3 DNA reads as TGTGCCAGCAGTTATTCGGACCTGGGCTATGGCTACACCTTC.

The V and J genes are TRBV15 and TRBJ2-5; D is undetermined. Trimming removed 5 bases from V and 2 bases from J, with 9 bases in between. Germline CDR1 is LNHNV and CDR2 is YYDKDF (reference sequence). The CDR3 is 13 amino acids. CDR3 sequence (DNA): TGTGCCACCAGCCGCGGACGGCAAGAGACCCAGTACTTC. This translates into CATSRGRQETQYF.

The chain joins TRBV7-9 to TRBJ2-5; 7 nucleotides match TRBD1. This CDR3 comprises 14 residues. V was pared by 5 bases and J by 7 bases, with 10 bases of the junction left unmatched. The V gene's germline CDR1 is SEHNR and CDR2 FQNEAQ (reference sequence). The CDR3 DNA is TGTGCCAGCAGCCCGAGGACAGGCGACCGGACCCAGTACTTC. It is translated as CASSPRTGDRTQYF.

The V call is TRBV7-8, the J call TRBJ1-5; the D is unclear. V lost 1 base and J 2 bases, leaving 6 bases between the germline ends. The CDR3 runs 14 residues. Germline V lookup: CDR1 SGHVS, CDR2 FQNEAQ. The CDR3 loop reads CASSLGRGNQPQHF. CDR3 bases: TGTGCCAGCAGCTTAGGGAGGGGCAATCAGCCCCAGCATTTT.

V gene TRBV4-1 combines with J gene TRBJ2-6; D perhaps matches TRBD1 (5 bases). V was shortened by 4 bases and J by 0 bases, with 22 bases between the two germline ends. The CDR3 extends over 20 amino acids. In germline, CDR1 is MGHRA, CDR2 YSYEKL. This chain's CDR3 is CASSPVLTVGPSSGANVLTF. In DNA form, the CDR3 reads TGCGCCAGCAGCCCGGTCTTGACAGTAGGACCGAGCTCTGGGGCCAACGTCCTGACTTTC.

On this clone itself: Other DNA sequences in the sample encode the same CDR3. V is TRBV27 and J is TRBJ1-2; D gene unclear. Trimming removed 3 bases at V and 2 bases at J, with 7 bases between. Germline loops: CDR1 MNHEY, CDR2 SMNVEV (reference sequence). This CDR3 is 13 amino acids long. This CDR3 reads CASSFGTNYGYTF. For the CDR3, the DNA is TGTGCCAGCAGTTTTGGTACGAACTATGGCTACACCTTC.

The chain is built from TRBV7-9 and TRBJ2-1, with D perhaps being TRBD1 or TRBD2 (6 bases each). This CDR3 spans 18 amino acids. V was cut by 1 base and J by 0 bases, with 16 bases left in between. Germline CDR1 SEHNR, CDR2 FQNEAQ (reference sequence). CDR3 loop: CASSLGFTGADSYNEQFF. The DNA for the CDR3 is TGTGCCAGCAGCTTAGGCTTTACGGGGGCTGACTCCTACAATGAGCAGTTCTTC.

The J gene is TRBJ1-4, the V gene TRBV10-3; 9 positions match TRBD1. The CDR3 has 15 amino acids. CDR1 and CDR2 from the germline V gene are ENHRY and SYGVKD. The J segment lost 4 bases and the V segment lost 3 bases, leaving 3 bases of the junction unmatched. The CDR3 bases are TGTGCCATCAGTGAACAGGGGGCAGTTAATGAAAAACTGTTTTTT. Encoded protein: CAISEQGAVNEKLFF.